This T cell receptor (beta chain) is from a study of blood T cell repertoires in COVID-19. In the study overall: Sites in the United States, Italy and Spain provided acute and convalescent COVID-19 samples.

Germline lookup yields CDR1 SGHKS and CDR2 YYEKEE (reference sequence). The CDR3 totals 13 residues. As concerns this clone: A read error may produce the germline difference seen at one junction end.

Profiled with immunoSEQ multiplex PCR; TCRdb holds only in-frame clones, not every one. The table has under 200,000 clones, more than 85% seen once. The V and J genes are TRBV5-5 and TRBJ2-5; TRBD1 is a possible D gene (5 bases). The sequence derives from a man in his sixties with COVID-19, enrolled during active disease. The material sequenced was peripheral blood. DNA of the CDR3: TGTGCCAGCAGCTTTTCTGTGACAGAGAGCCAGTACTTC. Its protein product is CASSFSVTESQYF.